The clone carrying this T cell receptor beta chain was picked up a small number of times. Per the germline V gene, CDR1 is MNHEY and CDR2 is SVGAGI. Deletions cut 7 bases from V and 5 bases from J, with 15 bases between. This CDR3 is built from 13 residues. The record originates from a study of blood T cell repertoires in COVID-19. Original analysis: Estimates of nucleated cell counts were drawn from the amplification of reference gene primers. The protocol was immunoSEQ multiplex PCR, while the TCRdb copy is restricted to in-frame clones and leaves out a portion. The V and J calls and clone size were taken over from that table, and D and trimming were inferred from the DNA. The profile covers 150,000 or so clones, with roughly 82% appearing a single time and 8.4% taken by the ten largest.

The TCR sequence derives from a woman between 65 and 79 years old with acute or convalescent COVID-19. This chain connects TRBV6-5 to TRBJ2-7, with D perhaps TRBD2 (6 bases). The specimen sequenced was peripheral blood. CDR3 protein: CASKEGLGDEQYF. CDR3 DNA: TGTGCCAGCAAGGAGGGGCTGGGGGACGAGCAGTACTTC.